A selection of T cell receptor beta chains follows, all from one sample in a study of blood T cell repertoires in COVID-19. TCRdb keeps only in-frame clones here, not all; method: immunoSEQ multiplex PCR. Found here are some 300,000 clones, about 90% of them singletons; the top ten hold around 5.8%. What was sequenced was peripheral blood. These TCRs come from a woman in her forties or fifties with COVID-19, enrolled during active disease. Both conserved end residues are part of each CDR3. A D gene is named only where the DNA matches it firmly. Clone size is stated in some rows and not others, as once, few, many or a class when expanded.

cdr3_nt: TGCGCCAGCAGCTTGGCCACAGCGGGAGGGACCACAGATACGCAGTATTTT; cdr3_aa: CASSLATAGGTTDTQYF; j_call: TRBJ2-3; d_call: TRBD2; v_call: TRBV5-1; clone_size: -
cdr3_nt: TGTGCCAGCAGTTCCGCCGGTGGGAATTCAGGGGCCAGTCACACCTTC; cdr3_aa: CASSSAGGNSGASHTF; j_call: TRBJ1-2; d_call: -; v_call: TRBV6-5; clone_size: -
cdr3_nt: TGTGCCAGCAGCCATCACGAGGGAGCTTTCTACAATGAGCAGTTCTTC; cdr3_aa: CASSHHEGAFYNEQFF; j_call: TRBJ2-1; d_call: -; v_call: TRBV7-9; clone_size: -
cdr3_nt: TGTGCCAGCAAAGCCGGGACTAGAGCGGACGAGCAGTACTTC; cdr3_aa: CASKAGTRADEQYF; j_call: TRBJ2-7; d_call: TRBD2; v_call: TRBV27; clone_size: -
cdr3_nt: TGCGCCAGCAGCCAGCGGTTTGGAGCCTACGAGCAGTACTTC; cdr3_aa: CASSQRFGAYEQYF; j_call: TRBJ2-7; d_call: -; v_call: TRBV4-1; clone_size: -
cdr3_nt: TGTGCCAGCAGCTTAGTATTTAGTGGTGAGCAGTTCTTC; cdr3_aa: CASSLVFSGEQFF; j_call: TRBJ2-1; d_call: -; v_call: TRBV11-2; clone_size: -
cdr3_nt: TGTGCCAGCAGCAAGAATGTGGCGCCTGGAGGAGAGACCCAGTACTTC; cdr3_aa: CASSKNVAPGGETQYF; j_call: TRBJ2-5; d_call: -; v_call: TRBV7-2; clone_size: -
cdr3_nt: TGTGCCAGCACCCCGGGACAGCGATACCAAGAGACCCAGTACTTC; cdr3_aa: CASTPGQRYQETQYF; j_call: TRBJ2-5; d_call: TRBD1; v_call: TRBV5-8; clone_size: -
cdr3_nt: TGTGCCACCAGTGATTTCTCCGGTCGGGGAAACACCGGGGAGCTGTTTTTT; cdr3_aa: CATSDFSGRGNTGELFF; j_call: TRBJ2-2; d_call: -; v_call: TRBV24-1; clone_size: -
cdr3_nt: TGCGCCAGCAGTTTAGCGGGAGGGACCCTTTCCTACGAGCAGTACTTC; cdr3_aa: CASSLAGGTLSYEQYF; j_call: TRBJ2-7; d_call: TRBD2; v_call: TRBV5-1; clone_size: -
cdr3_nt: TGCGCCAGCAGCCAGTACTTGTACAGGGGAGCTGGGGCCAACGTCCTGACTTTC; cdr3_aa: CASSQYLYRGAGANVLTF; j_call: TRBJ2-6; d_call: TRBD1; v_call: TRBV4-3; clone_size: -
cdr3_nt: TGTGCCAGCAGTTTAATATCCCTAGCGGGGGGTACCTACGAGCAGTACTTC; cdr3_aa: CASSLISLAGGTYEQYF; j_call: TRBJ2-7; d_call: TRBD2; v_call: TRBV27; clone_size: once
cdr3_nt: TGTGCCAGCTCACCGGGACTAGCGGGAGTTACCGGGGAGCTGTTTTTT; cdr3_aa: CASSPGLAGVTGELFF; j_call: TRBJ2-2; d_call: TRBD2; v_call: TRBV18; clone_size: -
cdr3_nt: TGTGCCAGCAGTCCGACAGGGTGGGGCGAGCAGTACTTC; cdr3_aa: CASSPTGWGEQYF; j_call: TRBJ2-7; d_call: TRBD1; v_call: TRBV6-5; clone_size: once
cdr3_nt: TGTGCTAGTGGTTTGACAGCAACTAATGAAAAACTGTTTTTT; cdr3_aa: CASGLTATNEKLFF; j_call: TRBJ1-4; d_call: -; v_call: TRBV12-5; clone_size: -
cdr3_nt: TGCGCCAGCAGCTCACAACCTAGCGGGAGGGGCAAGTATTTT; cdr3_aa: CASSSQPSGRGKYF; j_call: TRBJ2-3; d_call: TRBD2; v_call: TRBV5-1; clone_size: -